Each of the 27 T cell receptor beta chains below was sequenced from the same sample in a study of CD8 T cells in ankylosing spondylitis. TCRdb reprocessed the 5' RACE reads with MiXCR, giving one entry per CDR3 protein. This table holds 150,000 to 200,000 distinct CDR3 sequences, around a sixth found once. Material: blood, either unsorted or a sorted T cell fraction (not recorded which). Source of these receptors: a male donor under 30 with ankylosing spondylitis or in good health (not recorded which).

This clonotype has ten or more counts. The J gene is TRBJ1-1, the V gene TRBV12-3 or TRBV12-4; D possibly corresponds to TRBD1 (6 bases). The CDR3 has 14 residues. Trimming took off 5 bases at V and 5 bases at J, with 15 bases between the two ends. CDR3 coding DNA: TGTGCCAGCAGTCCCCAGACAGGTGAAACTGAAGCTTTCTTT. Residues: CASSPQTGETEAFF.

In its sample, this clonotype was seen many times. This chain connects TRBV5-6 to TRBJ2-5, with 14 bases fitting TRBD2. The CDR3 is made up of 17 amino acids. Germline-derived CDR1 and CDR2 are SGHDT and YYEEEE. V shed 4 bases and J 5 bases; nucleotides not matched to a gene: 10. The CDR3 nucleotides are TGTGCCAGCAGCCTGAAGCACGGACTAGCGGGAGGTGAGACCCAGTACTTC. Its protein is CASSLKHGLAGGETQYF.

The sample holds many counts of this clonotype. The chain uses TRBV4-2 and TRBJ2-3, with TRBD2 as a possible D gene (5 bases). The CDR3 spans 16 residues. In germline, CDR1 is LGHNA, CDR2 YNFKEQ. V lost 1 base to trimming and J lost 2 bases, with 13 bases between them. The DNA for the CDR3 is TGTGCCAGCAGCCAAGTAACAGCGGACTTCACAGATACGCAGTATTTT. This codes for CASSQVTADFTDTQYF.

In regard to this clonotype: A read error may explain this, as a much larger clone is one base away. The gene calls are TRBV5-5 and TRBJ2-2, with D perhaps matching TRBD1 or TRBD2 (5 bases each). From germline, CDR1 is SGHKS and CDR2 YYEKEE (reference sequence). The CDR3 contains 15 residues. The CDR3 nucleotides are TGTGCCAGCAGCCCTAGGGGCTATAACACCGGGGACCTGTTTTTT. Translation gives CASSPRGYNTGDLFF.

V gene TRBV20-1 combines with J gene TRBJ2-7; 9 nucleotides line up with TRBD2. Losses at the gene ends were 5 bases for V and 7 bases for J; bases not matched to a gene: 15. The CDR3 loop spans 15 amino acids. The germline V gene encodes CDR1 DFQATT and CDR2 SNEGSKA (reference sequence). Written as DNA, the CDR3 is TGCAGTGCTCGAGGCCCCCTTAGCGGGAGAGATGAGCAGTACTTC. Translation: CSARGPLSGRDEQYF.

The chain is built from TRBV20-1 and TRBJ2-2, with TRBD2 matching 8 bases. Per the germline V gene, CDR1 is DFQATT and CDR2 is SNEGSKA (reference sequence). The CDR3 is 15 amino acids. V was pared by 7 bases and J by 4 bases, with 11 bases of the junction left unmatched. CDR3 protein: CSVRTSSSGTGELFF. CDR3 nucleotides: TGCAGTGTGCGGACTAGCAGCTCGGGCACCGGGGAGCTGTTTTTT.

This clonotype was observed a few times. The chain couples TRBV7-6 to TRBJ2-5; possible D gene TRBD1, 5 bases. Per the germline V gene, CDR1 is SGHVS and CDR2 is FNYEAQ. V was shortened by 1 base and J by 5 bases, with 11 bases between the two germline ends. The CDR3 is 14 amino acids. CDR3: CASSLGPSGETQYF. CDR3 nucleotides: TGTGCCAGCAGCTTAGGACCGTCAGGGGAGACCCAGTACTTC.

The table lists this clonotype with many counts. V gene TRBV7-9 combines with J gene TRBJ1-2, with a tentative D call TRBD1 (5 bases). The CDR3 covers 14 residues. The V end lost 5 bases, the J end lost 6 bases, and 16 bases lay between the germline ends. Per the germline V gene, CDR1 is SEHNR and CDR2 is FQNEAQ (reference sequence). The CDR3 sequence is CASSPPTRGNGYTF. The DNA of the CDR3 is TGTGCCAGCAGCCCGCCGACAAGGGGTAATGGCTACACCTTC.

This clonotype was recorded at least ten times. This rearrangement joins TRBV24-1 to TRBJ2-2; 7 bases line up with TRBD2. The J segment lost 5 bases and the V segment lost 1 base, leaving 6 bases of the junction unmatched. The CDR3 spans 16 residues. Germline CDR1 KGHDR, CDR2 SFDVKD. The chain's CDR3 is CATSDFSGIGTGELFF. CDR3 DNA: TGTGCCACCAGTGATTTCAGCGGGATAGGGACCGGGGAGCTGTTTTTT.

This clonotype was observed at least ten times. This chain joins TRBV10-3 and TRBJ2-1, with a weak D call TRBD2 (5 bases). The CDR3 has 15 residues. Deletions cut 2 bases from V and 4 bases from J, with 12 bases between. The V gene's germline CDR1 is ENHRY and CDR2 SYGVKD. The CDR3 bases are TGTGCCATCAGTGAGACTAGTCTCCAATACAATGAGCAGTTCTTC. It is translated as CAISETSLQYNEQFF.

This clonotype occurred a few times. The V call is TRBV6-1, the J call TRBJ2-7; D is perhaps TRBD1 (6 bases). The CDR3 runs to 13 residues. CDR1 and CDR2 (germline): MNHNS, SASEGT. The CDR3 sequence: CASNEQGTYEQYV. The DNA for the CDR3 is TGTGCCAGCAATGAACAGGGAACCTACGAGCAGTACGTC.

This clonotype has ten or more counts. This chain uses TRBV7-9 with TRBJ2-6; perhaps TRBD2 as D (6 bases). CDR3 size: 16 residues. In germline, CDR1 is SEHNR, CDR2 FQNEAQ (reference sequence). Deletions cut 4 bases from V and 0 bases from J, with 10 bases between. DNA of the CDR3: TGTGCCAGCAGCTACGGGAGATTCTCTGGGGCCAACGTCCTGACTTTC. It specifies CASSYGRFSGANVLTF.

This clonotype was observed many times. The chain carries TRBV7-9 and TRBJ1-4; maybe TRBD1 (5 bases). The germline V gene encodes CDR1 SEHNR and CDR2 FQNEAQ (reference sequence). The CDR3 length is 15 residues. Trimming left V 5 bases short and J 8 bases short, with 18 bases between. CDR3 amino acids: CASSRGIRRDEKLFF. CDR3 nucleotides: TGTGCCAGCAGCAGGGGAATCCGACGAGACGAAAAACTGTTTTTT.

This clonotype has ten or more counts. This chain connects TRBV29-1 to TRBJ1-3; D is perhaps TRBD1 (5 bases). CDR1 and CDR2 (germline): SQVTM, ANQGSEA. The ends were cut back, 6 bases at V and 0 bases at J, with 15 bases in the middle. This CDR3 has 15 residues. CDR3 in amino acids: CSVAFGANSGNTIYF. CDR3 in DNA: TGCAGCGTCGCCTTTGGGGCGAACTCTGGAAACACCATATATTTT.

This clonotype was seen repeatedly, ten times or more. V gene TRBV12-3 or TRBV12-4 combines with J gene TRBJ2-5, with a weak D call TRBD2 (5 bases). The CDR3 sequence is 15 residues long. V was cut by 2 bases and J by 5 bases, with 15 bases left in between. The CDR3 reads CASSLRLRADETQYF. CDR3 DNA: TGTGCCAGCAGTTTAAGGTTGAGGGCGGACGAGACCCAGTACTTC.

At least ten counts were recorded for this clonotype. The chain joins TRBV6-2 or TRBV6-3 to TRBJ2-7, with 11 positions matching TRBD2. The J segment lost 6 bases and the V segment lost 6 bases, leaving 7 bases of the junction unmatched. There are 14 residues in the CDR3. Germline V lookup: CDR1 MNHEY, CDR2 SVGEGT. DNA of the CDR3: TGTGCCAGCAGGAGAACCGGGACTAGCGGCGAGCAGTACTTC. The encoded protein is CASRRTGTSGEQYF.

This clonotype came up many times. The rearrangement uses TRBV20-1 and TRBJ2-7; no reliable D call. With 3 bases removed from V and 2 bases from J, the gap between germline ends came to 11 bases. Looked up from germline, CDR1 is DFQATT and CDR2 is SNEGSKA (reference sequence). This CDR3 contains 13 residues. CDR3 protein: CSARSTKTYEQYF. DNA of the CDR3: TGCAGTGCTAGGTCTACCAAGACCTACGAGCAGTACTTC.

This clonotype was detected ten times or more. This chain connects TRBV12-3 or TRBV12-4 to TRBJ2-1, with TRBD2 matching over 10 bases. J gave up 2 bases and V 4 bases, and 2 bases lay outside the gene matches. The length of the CDR3 is 15 residues. This chain's CDR3 is CASSSLAGPYNEQFF. DNA of the CDR3: TGTGCCAGCAGTTCACTAGCGGGACCCTACAATGAGCAGTTCTTC.

At least ten counts were recorded for this clonotype. The chain carries TRBV3-1 and TRBJ2-1; 10 bases align to TRBD2. Germline V lookup: CDR1 LGHDT, CDR2 YNNKEL (reference sequence). This CDR3 contains 16 residues. The ends lost 4 bases at V and 7 bases at J; junction bases unmatched: 10. DNA of the CDR3: TGTGCCAGCAGCCGACCCGGACTAGCGGAAAGAAATGAGCAGTTCTTC. This encodes CASSRPGLAERNEQFF.

At least ten counts were recorded for this clonotype. This rearrangement joins TRBV12-3 or TRBV12-4 to TRBJ2-1, with 8 bases lining up with TRBD2. Unmatched junction bases numbered 6, after V lost 1 base and J lost 4 bases. This CDR3 is 16 amino acids long. The CDR3 region is CASSLELAELYNEQFF. The DNA of the CDR3 is TGTGCCAGCAGTTTAGAACTAGCGGAGCTATACAATGAGCAGTTCTTC.

Many counts were recorded for this clonotype. The V and J genes are TRBV4-3 and TRBJ2-5, with 7 bases aligning to TRBD2. CDR1 and CDR2 (germline): LGHNA, YSLEER. J lost 0 bases, V lost 4 bases, and 8 bases had no gene match. The CDR3 spans 16 residues. The CDR3 bases are TGCGCCAGCAGCCCTAACCCTAGCGGCAACCAAGAGACCCAGTACTTC. Translation: CASSPNPSGNQETQYF.

This clonotype was counted only a few times. The chain employs TRBV29-1 and TRBJ1-2; D is undetermined. Germline V CDR1 and CDR2: SQVTM, ANQGSEA. This CDR3 spans 11 amino acids. The V gene lost 4 bases and the J gene lost 4 bases, with 7 bases spanning the gap. The DNA of the CDR3 is TGCAGCGTTGTGGCAGGCTATGGCTACACCTTC. Its protein is CSVVAGYGYTF. Using reference TRBV29-1 and TRBJ1-2 for the parts outside the CDR3, the full variable domain is SAVISQKPSRDICQRGTSLTIQCQVDSQVTMMFWYRQQPGQSLTLIATANQGSEATYESGFVIDKFPISRPNLTFSTLTVSNMSPEDSSIYLCSVVAGYGYTFGSGTRLTVV.

The chain is built from TRBV27 and TRBJ2-2; D may be TRBD1 (5 bases). Germline lookup yields CDR1 MNHEY and CDR2 SMNVEV (reference sequence). This CDR3 contains 14 residues. V was trimmed by 7 bases and J by 8 bases, leaving 17 bases between them. CDR3 residues: CASTSRVAGGELFF. CDR3 coding DNA: TGTGCCAGCACCTCCAGGGTGGCAGGTGGGGAGCTGTTTTTT.

CDR3 amino acids: CASSLNTWSGGLAKNIQYF. CDR3 sequence (DNA): TGTGCCAGCAGTCTCAATACATGGAGCGGCGGACTAGCCAAAAACATTCAGTACTTC. The chain recombines TRBV6-2 or TRBV6-3 with TRBJ2-4; D might be TRBD2 (5 bases). The CDR3 is made up of 19 amino acids. Germline V gene sequence: CDR1 MNHEY, CDR2 SVGEGT. V was shortened by 5 bases and J by 0 bases, with 23 bases between the two germline ends.

This clonotype has at least ten counts. The chain couples TRBV15 to TRBJ2-1; 9 positions agree with TRBD2. Per the germline V gene, CDR1 is LNHNV and CDR2 is YYDKDF (reference sequence). The CDR3 runs to 17 residues. V trimming: 3 bases; J trimming: 3 bases; junction bases outside the gene matches: 9. The DNA for the CDR3 is TGTGCCACCAGCAGGCCGGGACTAGCAAGCGTCTACAATGAGCAGTTCTTC. It is translated as CATSRPGLASVYNEQFF.

This clonotype was detected many times. This rearrangement joins TRBV5-6 to TRBJ2-5, with 8 nucleotides matching TRBD2. The germline gives CDR1 SGHDT, CDR2 YYEEEE. The junction had 4 bases not matched to a gene; V was cut back by 3 bases and J by 3 bases. This CDR3 comprises 14 residues. CDR3 in amino acids: CASSYGTSEETQYF. The CDR3 DNA is TGTGCCAGCAGCTACGGGACTAGTGAAGAGACCCAGTACTTC. Based on the CDR3 plus reference TRBV5-6 and TRBJ2-5, the full variable domain is DAGVTQSPTHLIKTRGQQVTLRCSPKSGHDTVSWYQQALGQGPQFIFQYYEEEERQRGNFPDRFSGHQFPNYSSELNVNALLLGDSALYLCASSYGTSEETQYFGPGTRLLVL.

This clonotype came up many times. The chain employs TRBV6-5 and TRBJ2-5, with unresolved D. The CDR3 runs to 14 residues. Per germline, CDR1 MNHEY and CDR2 SVGAGI. Trimming removed 2 bases from V and 4 bases from J, with 11 bases in between. CDR3 nucleotides: TGTGCCAGCAGTTACCGGCAACCTGGAGAGACCCAGTACTTC. It yields the protein CASSYRQPGETQYF.